This TCR beta chain derives from a study of blood T cell repertoires in COVID-19. There are 15 residues in the CDR3. In germline, CDR1 is SEHNR, CDR2 FQNEAQ (reference sequence). V gave up 5 bases and J gave up 2 bases; unmatched junction bases: 5. In the source study's methods: Scientists estimated how many nucleated cells there were by amplifying reference gene primers. Only in-frame clones appear in the TCRdb table, and some are missing; sequencing was by immunoSEQ multiplex PCR. The V and J calls and clone size are taken from that table; D and trimming were inferred from the DNA. The data contain hundreds of thousands of clones, over 70% of them singletons.

The V gene is TRBV7-9, the J gene TRBJ2-3, with TRBD2 identical over 9 bases. The TCR comes from a woman aged 45-65 years with COVID-19, enrolled during active disease. The sequenced sample was peripheral blood. Written as DNA, the CDR3 is TGTGCCAGCAGCCCGCGACTAGCGGCCACAGATACGCAGTATTTT. Protein: CASSPRLAATDTQYF.